A selection of T cell receptor beta chains follows, all from one sample in a study of metastatic and nonmetastatic thyroid tumors. TCRdb reanalyzed the PCR reads via MiXCR. The sample consists of 13,000 or so clones, about 34% of them appearing once. Sequenced sample: tumor tissue. These receptors were collected from a male donor with papillary thyroid cancer or a benign thyroid nodule (not recorded which). Some clones in this sample may be carry-over from other donors' samples. Both conserved end residues are part of each CDR3. Each record gives: clone size, J gene, V gene, D gene, CDR3 protein, CDR3 DNA. The D gene is left open where the match is weak. The size entry is marked missing in some rows and otherwise reads once, few, many or a size class.

clone_size: NA
j_call: TRBJ2-3
v_call: TRBV5-1
d_call: NA
cdr3_aa: CASSPPGITQYF
cdr3_nt: TGCGCCAGCAGCCCCCCGGGAATTACGCAGTATTTT

clone_size: NA
j_call: TRBJ1-3
v_call: TRBV11-2
d_call: NA
cdr3_aa: CASSLSRQSGNTIYF
cdr3_nt: TGTGCCAGCAGCTTAAGCAGGCAATCTGGAAACACCATATATTTT

clone_size: medium-sized
j_call: TRBJ1-2
v_call: TRBV19
d_call: NA
cdr3_aa: CASSSPGLYGYTF
cdr3_nt: TGTGCCAGTAGCAGCCCGGGACTCTATGGCTACACCTTC

clone_size: once
j_call: TRBJ2-3
v_call: TRBV11-1
d_call: NA
cdr3_aa: CASSPEGGRFSTQYF
cdr3_nt: TGTGCCAGCAGCCCCGAAGGAGGGAGATTCAGTACGCAGTATTTT

clone_size: NA
j_call: TRBJ2-4
v_call: TRBV20-1
d_call: NA
cdr3_aa: CSARDLDIQYF
cdr3_nt: TGCAGTGCTAGAGATCTAGACATTCAGTACTTC

clone_size: medium-sized
j_call: TRBJ1-2
v_call: TRBV28
d_call: NA
cdr3_aa: CASSSTELSIGNYGYTF
cdr3_nt: TGTGCCAGCTCTTCAACAGAACTGTCAATCGGAAACTATGGCTACACCTTC

clone_size: medium-sized
j_call: TRBJ2-5
v_call: TRBV28
d_call: TRBD2
cdr3_aa: CASSLVSGGETQYF
cdr3_nt: TGTGCCAGCAGTTTAGTGTCGGGGGGAGAGACCCAGTACTTC

clone_size: NA
j_call: TRBJ2-7
v_call: TRBV27
d_call: NA
cdr3_aa: CASSLYRSDAEQYF
cdr3_nt: TGTGCCAGCAGTTTGTATAGGTCCGACGCCGAGCAGTACTTC

clone_size: NA
j_call: TRBJ1-6
v_call: TRBV20-1
d_call: NA
cdr3_aa: CSARGDSPLHF
cdr3_nt: TGCAGTGCTAGGGGGGATTCACCCCTCCACTTT

clone_size: NA
j_call: TRBJ2-6
v_call: TRBV11-1
d_call: NA
cdr3_aa: CASSFSWTVTGANVLTF
cdr3_nt: TGTGCCAGCAGCTTTTCATGGACCGTAACCGGGGCCAACGTCCTGACTTTC

clone_size: few
j_call: TRBJ1-1
v_call: TRBV12-5
d_call: NA
cdr3_aa: CASGFVSTEAFF
cdr3_nt: TGTGCTAGTGGTTTCGTTAGCACTGAAGCTTTCTTT

clone_size: NA
j_call: TRBJ2-1
v_call: TRBV9
d_call: NA
cdr3_aa: CASSPDGDYNEQFF
cdr3_nt: TGTGCCAGCAGCCCCGACGGGGATTACAATGAGCAGTTCTTC

clone_size: medium-sized
j_call: TRBJ2-7
v_call: TRBV20-1
d_call: TRBD1
cdr3_aa: CSAMGQHYEQYF
cdr3_nt: TGCAGTGCTATGGGACAGCACTACGAGCAGTACTTC

clone_size: large
j_call: TRBJ2-2
v_call: TRBV20-1
d_call: TRBD2
cdr3_aa: CSARGTSGEPGELFF
cdr3_nt: TGCAGTGCTAGAGGGACTAGCGGGGAACCCGGGGAGCTGTTTTTT

clone_size: few
j_call: TRBJ2-3
v_call: TRBV30
d_call: NA
cdr3_aa: CAWSPRSGDLSDTQYF
cdr3_nt: TGTGCCTGGAGCCCCCGGTCGGGGGACCTTTCGGATACGCAGTATTTT

clone_size: NA
j_call: TRBJ1-3
v_call: TRBV6-5
d_call: NA
cdr3_aa: CASSYEGNSGNTIYF
cdr3_nt: TGTGCCAGCAGTTACGAGGGGAACTCTGGAAACACCATATATTTT

clone_size: medium-sized
j_call: TRBJ2-2
v_call: TRBV4-1
d_call: NA
cdr3_aa: CASSQVHWDSNTGELFF
cdr3_nt: TGCGCCAGCAGCCAAGTACACTGGGATTCGAACACCGGGGAGCTGTTTTTT

clone_size: NA
j_call: TRBJ1-2
v_call: TRBV30
d_call: NA
cdr3_aa: CAWSVRASRGYTF
cdr3_nt: TGTGCCTGGAGTGTCAGGGCCTCCCGTGGCTACACCTTC

clone_size: NA
j_call: TRBJ2-6
v_call: TRBV6-2/TRBV6-3
d_call: NA
cdr3_aa: CASSSRSSGANVLTF
cdr3_nt: TGTGCCAGCAGTTCCCGAAGCTCTGGGGCCAACGTCCTGACTTTC

clone_size: few
j_call: TRBJ2-7
v_call: TRBV6-1
d_call: NA
cdr3_aa: CASSEWGVRLEQYF
cdr3_nt: TGTGCCAGCAGTGAATGGGGGGTGCGTCTCGAGCAGTACTTC

clone_size: NA
j_call: TRBJ2-7
v_call: TRBV11-3
d_call: TRBD1
cdr3_aa: CASSLAGQGRHEQYF
cdr3_nt: TGTGCCAGCAGCTTAGCGGGACAGGGACGCCACGAGCAGTACTTC

clone_size: few
j_call: TRBJ2-7
v_call: TRBV28
d_call: TRBD1
cdr3_aa: CASSLYRQGDDEQYF
cdr3_nt: TGTGCCAGCAGTTTATACCGGCAGGGGGATGACGAGCAGTACTTC

clone_size: NA
j_call: TRBJ1-5
v_call: TRBV20-1
d_call: NA
cdr3_aa: CSARGRAHQPQHF
cdr3_nt: TGCAGTGCTAGGGGCAGGGCTCATCAGCCCCAGCATTTT

clone_size: NA
j_call: TRBJ1-1
v_call: TRBV7-9
d_call: NA
cdr3_aa: CASSLGGGRNTEAFF
cdr3_nt: TGTGCCAGCAGCTTAGGTGGGGGTCGGAACACTGAAGCTTTCTTT

clone_size: NA
j_call: TRBJ2-3
v_call: TRBV7-8
d_call: NA
cdr3_aa: CASSFLEQTDTQYF
cdr3_nt: TGTGCCAGCAGCTTCCTAGAACAGACGGATACGCAGTATTTT

clone_size: few
j_call: TRBJ2-5
v_call: TRBV2
d_call: TRBD2
cdr3_aa: CAAPGLEKTQYF
cdr3_nt: TGTGCCGCCCCGGGACTAGAAAAGACCCAGTACTTC

clone_size: few
j_call: TRBJ1-2
v_call: TRBV6-1
d_call: NA
cdr3_aa: CASGDYGYTF
cdr3_nt: TGTGCCTCGGGGGACTATGGCTACACCTTC

clone_size: few
j_call: TRBJ1-1
v_call: TRBV12-3/TRBV12-4
d_call: TRBD1
cdr3_aa: CASSNQGAPGGTEAFF
cdr3_nt: TGTGCCAGCAGTAACCAGGGGGCCCCCGGTGGCACTGAAGCTTTCTTT

clone_size: once
j_call: TRBJ2-1
v_call: TRBV14
d_call: NA
cdr3_aa: CASSQDLGADEQFF
cdr3_nt: TGTGCCAGCAGCCAAGACTTGGGAGCAGATGAGCAGTTCTTC

clone_size: NA
j_call: TRBJ2-1
v_call: TRBV7-8
d_call: NA
cdr3_aa: CASSLSTYNEQFF
cdr3_nt: TGTGCCAGCAGCTTGAGCACCTACAATGAGCAGTTCTTC

clone_size: few
j_call: TRBJ2-7
v_call: TRBV2
d_call: TRBD1
cdr3_aa: CASQQGTGDKYEQYF
cdr3_nt: TGTGCCAGCCAGCAAGGGACAGGCGACAAGTACGAGCAGTACTTC

clone_size: few
j_call: TRBJ2-5
v_call: TRBV19
d_call: TRBD2
cdr3_aa: CASSIEVAGQETQYF
cdr3_nt: TGTGCCAGTAGTATAGAAGTAGCGGGCCAAGAGACCCAGTACTTC

clone_size: few
j_call: TRBJ2-7
v_call: TRBV28
d_call: TRBD1
cdr3_aa: CASSFPSGQGPEQYF
cdr3_nt: TGTGCCAGCAGTTTCCCTAGCGGACAGGGGCCCGAGCAGTACTTC

clone_size: NA
j_call: TRBJ2-2
v_call: TRBV2
d_call: NA
cdr3_aa: CASSDWGDRDTVELFF
cdr3_nt: TGTGCCAGCAGTGATTGGGGTGACCGTGACACCGTGGAGCTGTTTTTT

clone_size: medium-sized
j_call: TRBJ2-3
v_call: TRBV30
d_call: NA
cdr3_aa: CAWSGGDTQYF
cdr3_nt: TGTGCCTGGAGTGGGGGCGATACGCAGTATTTT

clone_size: few
j_call: TRBJ2-7
v_call: TRBV27
d_call: NA
cdr3_aa: CASSSRGSRTYEQYF
cdr3_nt: TGTGCCAGCAGCTCCAGGGGCAGCCGAACCTACGAGCAGTACTTC

clone_size: medium-sized
j_call: TRBJ2-2
v_call: TRBV20-1
d_call: NA
cdr3_aa: CSARDTISRGGELFF
cdr3_nt: TGCAGTGCTAGAGATACCATTAGTCGGGGCGGGGAGCTGTTTTTT

clone_size: few
j_call: TRBJ2-1
v_call: TRBV6-2/TRBV6-3
d_call: TRBD2
cdr3_aa: CASRFGLADYNEQFF
cdr3_nt: TGTGCCAGCAGATTTGGACTAGCGGATTACAATGAGCAGTTCTTC

clone_size: many
j_call: TRBJ1-5
v_call: TRBV6-2/TRBV6-3
d_call: TRBD1
cdr3_aa: CASSSPGQGNQPQHF
cdr3_nt: TGTGCCAGCAGTTCCCCGGGACAGGGCAATCAGCCCCAGCATTTT

clone_size: NA
j_call: TRBJ2-7
v_call: TRBV20-1
d_call: TRBD1
cdr3_aa: CSASGQGARAYEQYF
cdr3_nt: TGCAGTGCCTCCGGACAGGGGGCGCGAGCCTACGAGCAGTACTTC

clone_size: NA
j_call: TRBJ1-4
v_call: TRBV2
d_call: TRBD1
cdr3_aa: CASKIRDRGTTNEKLFF
cdr3_nt: TGTGCCAGCAAAATCAGGGACAGGGGAACCACTAATGAGAAACTGTTTTTT

clone_size: NA
j_call: TRBJ1-2
v_call: TRBV30
d_call: NA
cdr3_aa: CAWSPPSNGYTF
cdr3_nt: TGTGCCTGGAGTCCGCCGAGTAATGGCTACACCTTC

clone_size: few
j_call: TRBJ2-6
v_call: TRBV12-3/TRBV12-4
d_call: NA
cdr3_aa: CASSLAGAGANVLTF
cdr3_nt: TGTGCCAGCAGTTTGGCAGGGGCTGGGGCCAACGTCCTGACTTTC

clone_size: NA
j_call: TRBJ2-1
v_call: TRBV6-1
d_call: TRBD2
cdr3_aa: CASRISGMTYNEQFF
cdr3_nt: TGTGCTAGCAGGATTAGCGGGATGACCTACAATGAGCAGTTCTTC

clone_size: medium-sized
j_call: TRBJ2-7
v_call: TRBV19
d_call: NA
cdr3_aa: CASKPHSANSYEQYF
cdr3_nt: TGTGCCAGTAAACCACATAGCGCCAACTCCTACGAGCAGTACTTC

clone_size: large
j_call: TRBJ2-7
v_call: TRBV19
d_call: TRBD2
cdr3_aa: CASSISGTSYEQYF
cdr3_nt: TGTGCCAGTAGTATTAGCGGGACCTCCTACGAGCAGTACTTC

clone_size: NA
j_call: TRBJ1-6
v_call: TRBV9
d_call: NA
cdr3_aa: CASSVEGGFGNSPLHF
cdr3_nt: TGTGCCAGCAGCGTAGAGGGGGGGTTTGGTAATTCACCCCTCCACTTT

clone_size: NA
j_call: TRBJ2-7
v_call: TRBV28
d_call: TRBD1
cdr3_aa: CASSTGTVIPYEQYF
cdr3_nt: TGTGCCAGCAGTACCGGGACAGTGATCCCCTACGAGCAGTACTTC

clone_size: once
j_call: TRBJ2-7
v_call: TRBV4-1
d_call: NA
cdr3_aa: CASSRQGGYEQYF
cdr3_nt: TGCGCCAGCTCCCGACAGGGAGGTTACGAGCAGTACTTC

clone_size: NA
j_call: TRBJ2-7
v_call: TRBV12-3/TRBV12-4
d_call: NA
cdr3_aa: CASSSEAGRLYEQYF
cdr3_nt: TGTGCCAGCAGTTCCGAAGCGGGTCGGCTCTACGAGCAGTACTTC

clone_size: few
j_call: TRBJ2-7
v_call: TRBV5-1
d_call: NA
cdr3_aa: CASSLSVSSYEQYF
cdr3_nt: TGCGCCAGCAGCTTGTCCGTTAGCAGCTACGAGCAGTACTTC

clone_size: few
j_call: TRBJ2-7
v_call: TRBV6-1
d_call: NA
cdr3_aa: CASSEAWRTRGEQYF
cdr3_nt: TGTGCCAGCAGTGAAGCTTGGCGGACAAGAGGCGAGCAGTACTTC

clone_size: NA
j_call: TRBJ1-2
v_call: TRBV2
d_call: TRBD1
cdr3_aa: CARGDRGNGYTF
cdr3_nt: TGTGCCCGGGGGGACAGGGGGAATGGCTACACCTTC